What follows is one T cell receptor (beta chain) and its context. The antigen is unknown. Clones were read by immunoSEQ multiplex PCR, and TCRdb kept only the in-frame ones, dropping some. The table includes 20,000 to 30,000 clones, over 80% detected once. The CDR3 spans 17 residues. V trimming: 2 bases; J trimming: 5 bases; junction bases outside the gene matches: 15. Germline assignment: CDR1 SGDLS and CDR2 YYNGEE. The sample is drawn from a study of graft-versus-host responses after intestinal transplantation. Study overall: Induction using anti-thymocyte globulin, followed by tacrolimus and steroids for approximately 3 years, was given to all recipients. Study conclusions and caveats: Circulating GvH clones peaking coincided with falling HvG clones soon after transplant. Clonal ratios of graft-versus-host to host-versus-graft in allografts were high for patients exhibiting graft-donor T cell macrochimerism. There were GvH clones found in recipient marrow, and some of them appeared first in ileum or blood.

The rearrangement joins TRBV9 to TRBJ2-7; 8 bases are a match to TRBD1. Sequencing used PBMCs, obtained 27 to 29 days after intestinal transplant. The source of this sequence is a human patient who received an intestinal transplant, so some T cells may come from the graft donor. The CDR3 sequence: CASSVDRGLTGGNEQYF. CDR3 sequence (DNA): TGTGCCAGCAGCGTCGACAGGGGACTTACCGGGGGTAACGAGCAGTACTTC.